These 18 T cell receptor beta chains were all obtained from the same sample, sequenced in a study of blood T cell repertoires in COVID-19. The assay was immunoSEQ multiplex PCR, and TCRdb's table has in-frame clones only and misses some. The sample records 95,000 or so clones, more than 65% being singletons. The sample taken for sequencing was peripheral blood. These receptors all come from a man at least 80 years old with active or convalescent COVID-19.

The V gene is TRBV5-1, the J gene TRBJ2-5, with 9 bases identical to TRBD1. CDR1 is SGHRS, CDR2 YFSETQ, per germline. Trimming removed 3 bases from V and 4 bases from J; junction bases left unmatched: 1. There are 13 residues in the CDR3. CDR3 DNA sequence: TGCGCCAGCAGCTCGGACAGGGGAGAGACCCAGTACTTC. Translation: CASSSDRGETQYF.

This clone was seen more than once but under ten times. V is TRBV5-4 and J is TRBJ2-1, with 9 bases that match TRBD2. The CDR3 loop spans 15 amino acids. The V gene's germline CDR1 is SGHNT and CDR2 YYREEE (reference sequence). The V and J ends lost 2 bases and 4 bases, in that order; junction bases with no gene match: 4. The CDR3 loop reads CASSFRGGGYNEQFF. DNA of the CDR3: TGTGCCAGCAGCTTCCGCGGGGGGGGATACAATGAGCAGTTCTTC.

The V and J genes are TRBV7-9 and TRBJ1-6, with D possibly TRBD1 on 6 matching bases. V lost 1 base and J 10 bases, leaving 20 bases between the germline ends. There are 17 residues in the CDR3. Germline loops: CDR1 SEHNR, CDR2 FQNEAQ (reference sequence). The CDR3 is CASSLVTGSGGGSPLHF. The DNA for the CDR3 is TGTGCCAGCAGCTTAGTGACGGGAAGCGGGGGGGGCTCACCCCTCCACTTT.

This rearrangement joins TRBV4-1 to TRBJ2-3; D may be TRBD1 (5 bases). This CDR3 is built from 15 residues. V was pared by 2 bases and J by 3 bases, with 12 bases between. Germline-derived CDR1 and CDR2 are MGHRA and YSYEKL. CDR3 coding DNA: TGCGCCAGCAGCCAACAGGGTGTAGGAACAGATACGCAGTATTTT. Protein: CASSQQGVGTDTQYF.

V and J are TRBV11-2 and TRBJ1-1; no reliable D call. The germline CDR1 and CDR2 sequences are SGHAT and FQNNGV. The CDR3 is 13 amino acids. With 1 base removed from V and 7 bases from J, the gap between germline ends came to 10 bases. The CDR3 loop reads CASSLVVAIEAFF. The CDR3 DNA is TGTGCCAGCAGCTTAGTTGTAGCGATTGAAGCTTTCTTT.

CDR3: CATSRDRGRLTGNTIYF. DNA of the CDR3: TGTGCCACCAGCAGAGACAGGGGCAGGCTCACTGGAAACACCATATATTTT. The chain employs TRBV15 and TRBJ1-3; D is perhaps TRBD1 (6 bases). CDR3 length equals 17 residues. Germline CDR1 and CDR2: LNHNV and YYDKDF (reference sequence). V was trimmed by 0 bases and J by 2 bases, leaving 14 bases between them.

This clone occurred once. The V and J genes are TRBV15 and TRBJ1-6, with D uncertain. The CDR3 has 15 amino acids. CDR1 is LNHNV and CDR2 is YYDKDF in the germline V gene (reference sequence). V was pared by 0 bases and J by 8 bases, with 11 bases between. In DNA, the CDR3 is TGTGCCACCAGCAGAGATCGGCAGGCACATTCACCCCTCCACTTT. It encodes CATSRDRQAHSPLHF.

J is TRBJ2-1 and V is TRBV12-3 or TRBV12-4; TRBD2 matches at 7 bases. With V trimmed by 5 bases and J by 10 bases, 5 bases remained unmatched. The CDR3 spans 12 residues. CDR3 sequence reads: CASSGPAGEQFF. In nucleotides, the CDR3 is TGTGCCAGCAGTGGACCAGCGGGGGAGCAGTTCTTC.

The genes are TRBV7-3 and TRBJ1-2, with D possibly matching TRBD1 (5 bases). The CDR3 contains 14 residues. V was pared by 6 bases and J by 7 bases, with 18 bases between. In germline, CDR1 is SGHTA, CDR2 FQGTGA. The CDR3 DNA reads TGTGCCAGCAGTTCGCTGGTGGGGCAAGGTGGCTACACCTTC. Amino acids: CASSSLVGQGGYTF. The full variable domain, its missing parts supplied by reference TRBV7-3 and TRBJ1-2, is GAGVSQTPSNKVTEKGKYVELRCDPISGHTALYWYRQSLGQGPEFLIYFQGTGAADDSGLPNDRFFAVRPEGSVSTLKIQRTERGDSAVYLCASSSLVGQGGYTFGSGTRLTVV.

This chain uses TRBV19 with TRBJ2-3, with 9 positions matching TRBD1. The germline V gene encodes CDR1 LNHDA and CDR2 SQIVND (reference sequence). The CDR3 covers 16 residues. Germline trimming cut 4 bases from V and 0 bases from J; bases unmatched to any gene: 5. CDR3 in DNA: TGTGCCAGTAGTACCCGTACAGGGGGCAGCACAGATACGCAGTATTTT. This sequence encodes CASSTRTGGSTDTQYF.

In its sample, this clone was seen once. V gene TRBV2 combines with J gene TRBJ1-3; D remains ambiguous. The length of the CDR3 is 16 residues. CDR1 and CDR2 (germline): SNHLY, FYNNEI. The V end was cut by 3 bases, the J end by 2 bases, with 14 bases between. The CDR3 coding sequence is TGTGCCAGCAGTGAGTTGGGAGTAGTCACTGGAAACACCATATATTTT. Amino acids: CASSELGVVTGNTIYF. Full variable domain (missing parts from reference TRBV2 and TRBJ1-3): EPEVTQTPSHQVTQMGQEVILRCVPISNHLYFYWYRQILGQKVEFLVSFYNNEISEKSEIFDDQFSVERPDGSNFTLKIRSTKLEDSAMYFCASSELGVVTGNTIYFGEGSWLTVV.

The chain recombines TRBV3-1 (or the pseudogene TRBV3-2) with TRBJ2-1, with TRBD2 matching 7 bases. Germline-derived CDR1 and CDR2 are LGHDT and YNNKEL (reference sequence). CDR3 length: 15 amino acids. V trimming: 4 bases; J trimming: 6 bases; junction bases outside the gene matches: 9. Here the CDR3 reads CASSRSAGTTNEQFF. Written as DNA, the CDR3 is TGTGCCAGCAGCCGATCGGCCGGGACTACCAATGAGCAGTTCTTC.

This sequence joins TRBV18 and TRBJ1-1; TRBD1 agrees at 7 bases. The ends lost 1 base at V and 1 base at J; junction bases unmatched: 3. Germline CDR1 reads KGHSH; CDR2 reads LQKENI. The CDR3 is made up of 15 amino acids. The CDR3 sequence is CASSPQGAGNTEAFF. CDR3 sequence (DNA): TGTGCCAGCTCACCACAGGGGGCAGGGAACACTGAAGCTTTCTTT.

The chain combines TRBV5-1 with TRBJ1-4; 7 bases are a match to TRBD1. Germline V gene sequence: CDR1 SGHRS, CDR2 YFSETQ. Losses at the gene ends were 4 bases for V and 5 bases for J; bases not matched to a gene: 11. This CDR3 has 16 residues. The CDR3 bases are TGCGCCAGCAGCGGGAAAACAGGGGTGGGGAATGAAAAACTGTTTTTT. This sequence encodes CASSGKTGVGNEKLFF.

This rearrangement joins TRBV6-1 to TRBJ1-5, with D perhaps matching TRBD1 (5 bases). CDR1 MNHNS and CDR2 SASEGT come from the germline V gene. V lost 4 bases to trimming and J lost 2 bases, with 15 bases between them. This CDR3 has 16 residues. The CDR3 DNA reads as TGTGCCAGCAGTGGGGTTGGGGGGTTAGGCAATCAGCCCCAGCATTTT. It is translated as CASSGVGGLGNQPQHF.

CDR3 protein: CASTLRRVNYGYTF. CDR3 nucleotides: TGTGCCAGCACCCTTAGGAGGGTAAACTATGGCTACACCTTC. This chain links TRBV11-2 with TRBJ1-2; D unresolved. This CDR3 has 14 amino acids. V was pared by 7 bases and J by 2 bases, with 14 bases between. Germline V gene sequence: CDR1 SGHAT, CDR2 FQNNGV. Full variable domain (remainder filled in from reference TRBV11-2 and TRBJ1-2): EAGVAQSPRYKIIEKRQSVAFWCNPISGHATLYWYQQILGQGPKLLIQFQNNGVVDDSQLPKDRFSAERLKGVDSTLKIQPAKLEDSAVYLCASTLRRVNYGYTFGSGTRLTVV.

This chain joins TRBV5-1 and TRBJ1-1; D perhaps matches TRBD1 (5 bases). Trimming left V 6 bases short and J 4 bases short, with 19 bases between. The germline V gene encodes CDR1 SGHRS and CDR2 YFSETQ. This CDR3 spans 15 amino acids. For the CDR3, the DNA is TGCGCCAGCACCCCCCTCGAGGCAGGGATCACTGAAGCTTTCTTT. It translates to CASTPLEAGITEAFF.

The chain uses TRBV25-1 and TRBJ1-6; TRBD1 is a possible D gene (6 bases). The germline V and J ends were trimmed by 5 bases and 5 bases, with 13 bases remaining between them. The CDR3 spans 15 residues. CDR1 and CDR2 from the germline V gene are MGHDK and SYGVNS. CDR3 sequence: CASSNGQYHNSPLHF. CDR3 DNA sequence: TGTGCCAGCAGTAATGGACAGTACCATAATTCACCCCTCCACTTT. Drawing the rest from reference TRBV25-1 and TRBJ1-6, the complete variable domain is EADIYQTPRYLVIGTGKKITLECSQTMGHDKMYWYQQDPGMELHLIHYSYGVNSTEKGDLSSESTVSRIRTEHFPLTLESARPSHTSQYLCASSNGQYHNSPLHFGNGTRLTVT.